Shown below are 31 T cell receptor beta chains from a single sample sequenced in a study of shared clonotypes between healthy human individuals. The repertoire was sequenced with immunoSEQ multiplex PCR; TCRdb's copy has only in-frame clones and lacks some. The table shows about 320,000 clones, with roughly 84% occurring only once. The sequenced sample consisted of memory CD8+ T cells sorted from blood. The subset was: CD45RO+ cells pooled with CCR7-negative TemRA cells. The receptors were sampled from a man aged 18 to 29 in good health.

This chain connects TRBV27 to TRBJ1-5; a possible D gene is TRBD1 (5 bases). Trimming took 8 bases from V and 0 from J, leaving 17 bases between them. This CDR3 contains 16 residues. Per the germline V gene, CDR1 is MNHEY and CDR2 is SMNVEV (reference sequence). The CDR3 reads CASGLNGDYSNQPQHF. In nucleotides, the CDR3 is TGTGCCAGCGGATTGAACGGGGACTATAGCAATCAGCCCCAGCATTTT.

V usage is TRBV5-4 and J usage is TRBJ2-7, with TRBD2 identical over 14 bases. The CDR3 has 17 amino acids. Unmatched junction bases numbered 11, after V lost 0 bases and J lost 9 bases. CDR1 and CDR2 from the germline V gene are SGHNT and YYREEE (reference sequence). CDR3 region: CASSLDGTSGRLPVQYF. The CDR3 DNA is TGTGCCAGCAGCTTGGACGGGACTAGCGGGAGACTTCCCGTGCAGTACTTC.

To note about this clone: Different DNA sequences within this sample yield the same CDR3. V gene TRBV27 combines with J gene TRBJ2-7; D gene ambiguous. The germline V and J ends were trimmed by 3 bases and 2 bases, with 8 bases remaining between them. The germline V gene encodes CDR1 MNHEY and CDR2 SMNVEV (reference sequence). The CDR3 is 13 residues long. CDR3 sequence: CASSFGLAYEQYF. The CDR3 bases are TGTGCCAGCAGTTTCGGGCTTGCCTACGAGCAGTACTTC.

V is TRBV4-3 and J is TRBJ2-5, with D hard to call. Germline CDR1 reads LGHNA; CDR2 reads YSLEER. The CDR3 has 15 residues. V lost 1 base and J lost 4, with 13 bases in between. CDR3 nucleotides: TGCGCCAGCAGCCAAGCTCGACAACTGGGAGAGACCCAGTACTTC. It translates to CASSQARQLGETQYF.

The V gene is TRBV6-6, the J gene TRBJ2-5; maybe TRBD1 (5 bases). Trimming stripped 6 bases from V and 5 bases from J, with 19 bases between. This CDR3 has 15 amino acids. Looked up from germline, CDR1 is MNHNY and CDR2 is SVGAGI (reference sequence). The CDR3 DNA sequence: TGTGCCAGCAGACCAACAGGTCCCAGGTGGGAGACCCAGTACTTC. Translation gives CASRPTGPRWETQYF.

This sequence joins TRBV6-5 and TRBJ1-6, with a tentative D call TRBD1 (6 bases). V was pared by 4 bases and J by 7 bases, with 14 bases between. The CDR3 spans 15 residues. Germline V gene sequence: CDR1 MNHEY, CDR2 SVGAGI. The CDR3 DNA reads TGTGCCAGCAGTTCGAGGACAGTTAGAAATTCACCCCTCCACTTT. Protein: CASSSRTVRNSPLHF.

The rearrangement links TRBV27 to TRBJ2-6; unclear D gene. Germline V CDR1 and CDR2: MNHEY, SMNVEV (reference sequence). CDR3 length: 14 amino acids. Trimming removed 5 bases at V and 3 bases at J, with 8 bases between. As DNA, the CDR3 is TGTGCCAGCAGTGGGTGGAGTGGGGCCAACGTCCTGACTTTC. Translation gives CASSGWSGANVLTF.

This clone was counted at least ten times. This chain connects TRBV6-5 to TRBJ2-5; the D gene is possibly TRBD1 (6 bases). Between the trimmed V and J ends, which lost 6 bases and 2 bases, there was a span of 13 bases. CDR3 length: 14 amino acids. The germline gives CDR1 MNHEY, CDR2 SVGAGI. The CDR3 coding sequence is TGTGCCAGCAGCCCGGACAGCGTTCAAGAGACCCAGTACTTC. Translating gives CASSPDSVQETQYF.

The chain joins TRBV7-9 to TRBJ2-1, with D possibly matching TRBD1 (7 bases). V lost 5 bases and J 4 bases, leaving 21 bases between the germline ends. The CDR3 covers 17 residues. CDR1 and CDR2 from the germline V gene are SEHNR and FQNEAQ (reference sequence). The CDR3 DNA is TGTGCCAGCAGCCCTAGCGAGGGGGCCTGGAATTACAATGAGCAGTTCTTC. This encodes CASSPSEGAWNYNEQFF.

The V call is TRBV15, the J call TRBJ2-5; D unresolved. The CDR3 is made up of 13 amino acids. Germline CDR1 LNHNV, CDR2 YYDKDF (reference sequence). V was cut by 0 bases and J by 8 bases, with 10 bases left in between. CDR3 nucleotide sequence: TGTGCCACCAGCAGAGATACGATAGTAACCCAGTACTTC. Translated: CATSRDTIVTQYF. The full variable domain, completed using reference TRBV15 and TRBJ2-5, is DAMVIQNPRYQVTQFGKPVTLSCSQTLNHNVMYWYQQKSSQAPKLLFHYYDKDFNNEADTPDNFQSRRPNTSFCFLDIRSPGLGDTAMYLCATSRDTIVTQYFGPGTRLLVL.

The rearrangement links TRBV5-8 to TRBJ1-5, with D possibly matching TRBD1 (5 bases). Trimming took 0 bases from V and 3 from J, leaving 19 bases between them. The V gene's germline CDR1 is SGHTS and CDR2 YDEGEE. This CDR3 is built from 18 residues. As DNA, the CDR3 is TGTGCCAGCAGCTTGGGTCGGATGCAGGGAAGAACCAATCAGCCCCAGCATTTT. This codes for CASSLGRMQGRTNQPQHF.

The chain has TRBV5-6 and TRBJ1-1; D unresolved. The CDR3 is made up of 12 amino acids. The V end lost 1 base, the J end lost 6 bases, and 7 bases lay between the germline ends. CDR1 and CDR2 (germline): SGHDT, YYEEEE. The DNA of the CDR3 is TGTGCCAGCAGCTTGAGAGCAGCTGAAGCTTTCTTT. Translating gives CASSLRAAEAFF. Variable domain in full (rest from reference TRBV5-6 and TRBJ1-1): DAGVTQSPTHLIKTRGQQVTLRCSPKSGHDTVSWYQQALGQGPQFIFQYYEEEERQRGNFPDRFSGHQFPNYSSELNVNALLLGDSALYLCASSLRAAEAFFGQGTRLTVV.

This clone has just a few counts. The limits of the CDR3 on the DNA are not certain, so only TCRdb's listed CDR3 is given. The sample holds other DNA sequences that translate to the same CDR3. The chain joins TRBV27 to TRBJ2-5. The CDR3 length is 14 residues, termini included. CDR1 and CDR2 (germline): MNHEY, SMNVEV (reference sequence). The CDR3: CASSFGPGQETQYF.

The CDR3 region has the DNA TGCGCCAGCAGCTGGACAGTAGCCAAAAACATTCAGTACTTC. Residues: CASSWTVAKNIQYF. The V call is TRBV5-1, the J call TRBJ2-4; the D gene is possibly TRBD1 (6 bases). The CDR3 is 14 amino acids. Per the germline V gene, CDR1 is SGHRS and CDR2 is YFSETQ. Trimming removed 3 bases at V and 0 bases at J, with 7 bases between.

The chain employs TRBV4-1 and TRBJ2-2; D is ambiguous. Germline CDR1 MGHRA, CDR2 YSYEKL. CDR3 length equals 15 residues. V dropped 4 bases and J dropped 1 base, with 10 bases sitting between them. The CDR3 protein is CASSRTDVNTGELFF. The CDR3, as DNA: TGCGCCAGCAGCCGGACGGACGTGAACACCGGGGAGCTGTTTTTT.

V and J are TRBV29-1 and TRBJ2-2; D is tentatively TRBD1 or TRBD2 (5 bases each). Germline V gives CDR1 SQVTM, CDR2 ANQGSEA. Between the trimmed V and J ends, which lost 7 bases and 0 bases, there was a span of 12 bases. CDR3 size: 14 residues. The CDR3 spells CSGELGANTGELFF. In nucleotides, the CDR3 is TGCAGCGGCGAGTTGGGGGCGAACACCGGGGAGCTGTTTTTT.

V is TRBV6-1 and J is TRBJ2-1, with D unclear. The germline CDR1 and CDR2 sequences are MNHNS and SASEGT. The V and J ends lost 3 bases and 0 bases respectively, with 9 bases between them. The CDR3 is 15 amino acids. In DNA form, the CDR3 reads TGTGCCAGCAGTGAGTATAGTAACTCCTACAATGAGCAGTTCTTC. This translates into CASSEYSNSYNEQFF.

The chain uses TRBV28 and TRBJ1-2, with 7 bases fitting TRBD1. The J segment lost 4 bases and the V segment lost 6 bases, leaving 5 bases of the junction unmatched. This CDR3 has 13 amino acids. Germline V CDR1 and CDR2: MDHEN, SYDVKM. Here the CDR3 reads CASRYRGTYGYTF. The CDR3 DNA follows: TGTGCCAGCAGATACAGGGGAACCTATGGCTACACCTTC.

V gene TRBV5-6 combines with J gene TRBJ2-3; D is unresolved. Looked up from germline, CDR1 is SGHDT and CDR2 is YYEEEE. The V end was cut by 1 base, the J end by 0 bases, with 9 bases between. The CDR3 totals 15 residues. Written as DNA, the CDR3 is TGTGCCAGCAGCTTGACTGACCCTAGCACAGATACGCAGTATTTT. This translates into CASSLTDPSTDTQYF.

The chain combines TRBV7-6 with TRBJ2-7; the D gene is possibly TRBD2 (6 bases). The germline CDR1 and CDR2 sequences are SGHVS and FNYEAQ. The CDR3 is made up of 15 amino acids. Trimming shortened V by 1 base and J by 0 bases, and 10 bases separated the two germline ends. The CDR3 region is CASSLGGGTSYEQYF. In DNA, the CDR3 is TGTGCCAGCAGCTTAGGAGGCGGGACCTCCTACGAGCAGTACTTC. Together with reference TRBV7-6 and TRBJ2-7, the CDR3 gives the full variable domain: GAGVSQSPRYKVTKRGQDVALRCDPISGHVSLYWYRQALGQGPEFLTYFNYEAQQDKSGLPNDRFSAERPEGSISTLTIQRTEQRDSAMYRCASSLGGGTSYEQYFGPGTRLTVT.

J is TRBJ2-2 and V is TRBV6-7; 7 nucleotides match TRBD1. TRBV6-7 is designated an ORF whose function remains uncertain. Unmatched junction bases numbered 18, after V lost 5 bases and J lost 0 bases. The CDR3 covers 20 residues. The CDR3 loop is CASSPWIIIQGLSNTGELFF. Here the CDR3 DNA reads TGTGCCAGCAGTCCCTGGATTATTATACAGGGGCTTTCGAACACCGGGGAGCTGTTTTTT.

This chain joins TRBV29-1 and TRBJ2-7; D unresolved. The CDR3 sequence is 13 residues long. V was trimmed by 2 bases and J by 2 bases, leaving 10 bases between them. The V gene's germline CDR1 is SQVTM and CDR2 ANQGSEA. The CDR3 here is CSVELLGTYEQYF. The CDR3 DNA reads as TGCAGCGTTGAACTATTAGGCACCTACGAGCAGTACTTC.

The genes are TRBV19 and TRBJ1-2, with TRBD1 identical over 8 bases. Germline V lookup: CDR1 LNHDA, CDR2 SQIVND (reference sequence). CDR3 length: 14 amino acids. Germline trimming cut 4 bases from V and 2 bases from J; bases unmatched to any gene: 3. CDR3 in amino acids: CASSTGQGNYGYTF. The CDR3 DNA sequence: TGTGCCAGTAGTACCGGACAGGGAAACTATGGCTACACCTTC.

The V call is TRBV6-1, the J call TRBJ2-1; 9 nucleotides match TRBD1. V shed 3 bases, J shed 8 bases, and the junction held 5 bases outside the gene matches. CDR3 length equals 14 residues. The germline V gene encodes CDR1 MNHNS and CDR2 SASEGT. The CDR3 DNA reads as TGTGCCAGCAGTGAGCCGGGACAGGGTTATGAGCAGTTCTTC. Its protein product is CASSEPGQGYEQFF.

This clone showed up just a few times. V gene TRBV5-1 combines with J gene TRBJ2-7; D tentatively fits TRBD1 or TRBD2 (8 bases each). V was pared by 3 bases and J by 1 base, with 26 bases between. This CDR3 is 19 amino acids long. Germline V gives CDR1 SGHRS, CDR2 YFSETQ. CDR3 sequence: CASSSPRGLAGHLSYEQYF. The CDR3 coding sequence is TGCGCCAGCAGCTCGCCCAGGGGGCTAGCGGGCCACCTTTCCTACGAGCAGTACTTC.

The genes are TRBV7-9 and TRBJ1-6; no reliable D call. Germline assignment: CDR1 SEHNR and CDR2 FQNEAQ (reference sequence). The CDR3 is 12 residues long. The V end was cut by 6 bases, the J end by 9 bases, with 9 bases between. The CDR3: CASSNHGSPLHF. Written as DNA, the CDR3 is TGTGCCAGCAGTAACCACGGTTCACCCCTCCACTTT.

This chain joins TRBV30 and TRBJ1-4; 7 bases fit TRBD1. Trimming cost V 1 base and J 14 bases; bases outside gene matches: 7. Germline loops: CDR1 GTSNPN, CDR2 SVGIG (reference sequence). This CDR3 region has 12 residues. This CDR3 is CAWSDTGTDLFF. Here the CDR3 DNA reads TGTGCCTGGAGTGATACCGGGACAGACCTGTTTTTT.

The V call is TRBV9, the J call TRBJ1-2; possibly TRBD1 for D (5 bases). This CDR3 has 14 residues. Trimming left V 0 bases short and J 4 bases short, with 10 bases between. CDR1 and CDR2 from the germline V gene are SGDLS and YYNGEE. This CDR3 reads CASSVGGGGYGYTF. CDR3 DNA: TGTGCCAGCAGCGTAGGGGGCGGCGGCTATGGCTACACCTTC.

This CDR3 is CASSYSTRRPGYGYTF. CDR3 DNA sequence: TGTGCCAGCAGTTACTCGACACGGCGGCCAGGCTATGGCTACACCTTC. The V gene is TRBV6-5, the J gene TRBJ1-2; no firm D call. This CDR3 contains 16 residues. Trimming took off 0 bases at V and 4 bases at J, with 15 bases between the two ends. The germline V gene encodes CDR1 MNHEY and CDR2 SVGAGI.

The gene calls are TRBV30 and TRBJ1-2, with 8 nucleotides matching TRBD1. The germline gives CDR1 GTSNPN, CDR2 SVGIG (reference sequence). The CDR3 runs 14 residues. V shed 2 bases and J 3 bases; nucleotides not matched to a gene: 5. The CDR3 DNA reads TGTGCCTGGAGTTACAGGGGGGTGGACTATGGCTACACCTTC. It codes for CAWSYRGVDYGYTF. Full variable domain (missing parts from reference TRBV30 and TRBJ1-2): SQTIHQWPATLVQPVGSPLSLECTVEGTSNPNLYWYRQAAGRGLQLLFYSVGIGQISSEVPQNLSASRPQDRQFILSSKKLLLSDSGFYLCAWSYRGVDYGYTFGSGTRLTVV.

The CDR3 nucleotides read TGCGCCAGCAGCTTGTCCAGCAGAGGAGATGAGCAGTTCTTC. Translated: CASSLSSRGDEQFF. The J gene is TRBJ2-1, the V gene TRBV5-1; no reliable D call. Trimming left V 1 base short and J 8 bases short, with 13 bases between. There are 14 residues in the CDR3. CDR1 and CDR2 from the germline V gene are SGHRS and YFSETQ.